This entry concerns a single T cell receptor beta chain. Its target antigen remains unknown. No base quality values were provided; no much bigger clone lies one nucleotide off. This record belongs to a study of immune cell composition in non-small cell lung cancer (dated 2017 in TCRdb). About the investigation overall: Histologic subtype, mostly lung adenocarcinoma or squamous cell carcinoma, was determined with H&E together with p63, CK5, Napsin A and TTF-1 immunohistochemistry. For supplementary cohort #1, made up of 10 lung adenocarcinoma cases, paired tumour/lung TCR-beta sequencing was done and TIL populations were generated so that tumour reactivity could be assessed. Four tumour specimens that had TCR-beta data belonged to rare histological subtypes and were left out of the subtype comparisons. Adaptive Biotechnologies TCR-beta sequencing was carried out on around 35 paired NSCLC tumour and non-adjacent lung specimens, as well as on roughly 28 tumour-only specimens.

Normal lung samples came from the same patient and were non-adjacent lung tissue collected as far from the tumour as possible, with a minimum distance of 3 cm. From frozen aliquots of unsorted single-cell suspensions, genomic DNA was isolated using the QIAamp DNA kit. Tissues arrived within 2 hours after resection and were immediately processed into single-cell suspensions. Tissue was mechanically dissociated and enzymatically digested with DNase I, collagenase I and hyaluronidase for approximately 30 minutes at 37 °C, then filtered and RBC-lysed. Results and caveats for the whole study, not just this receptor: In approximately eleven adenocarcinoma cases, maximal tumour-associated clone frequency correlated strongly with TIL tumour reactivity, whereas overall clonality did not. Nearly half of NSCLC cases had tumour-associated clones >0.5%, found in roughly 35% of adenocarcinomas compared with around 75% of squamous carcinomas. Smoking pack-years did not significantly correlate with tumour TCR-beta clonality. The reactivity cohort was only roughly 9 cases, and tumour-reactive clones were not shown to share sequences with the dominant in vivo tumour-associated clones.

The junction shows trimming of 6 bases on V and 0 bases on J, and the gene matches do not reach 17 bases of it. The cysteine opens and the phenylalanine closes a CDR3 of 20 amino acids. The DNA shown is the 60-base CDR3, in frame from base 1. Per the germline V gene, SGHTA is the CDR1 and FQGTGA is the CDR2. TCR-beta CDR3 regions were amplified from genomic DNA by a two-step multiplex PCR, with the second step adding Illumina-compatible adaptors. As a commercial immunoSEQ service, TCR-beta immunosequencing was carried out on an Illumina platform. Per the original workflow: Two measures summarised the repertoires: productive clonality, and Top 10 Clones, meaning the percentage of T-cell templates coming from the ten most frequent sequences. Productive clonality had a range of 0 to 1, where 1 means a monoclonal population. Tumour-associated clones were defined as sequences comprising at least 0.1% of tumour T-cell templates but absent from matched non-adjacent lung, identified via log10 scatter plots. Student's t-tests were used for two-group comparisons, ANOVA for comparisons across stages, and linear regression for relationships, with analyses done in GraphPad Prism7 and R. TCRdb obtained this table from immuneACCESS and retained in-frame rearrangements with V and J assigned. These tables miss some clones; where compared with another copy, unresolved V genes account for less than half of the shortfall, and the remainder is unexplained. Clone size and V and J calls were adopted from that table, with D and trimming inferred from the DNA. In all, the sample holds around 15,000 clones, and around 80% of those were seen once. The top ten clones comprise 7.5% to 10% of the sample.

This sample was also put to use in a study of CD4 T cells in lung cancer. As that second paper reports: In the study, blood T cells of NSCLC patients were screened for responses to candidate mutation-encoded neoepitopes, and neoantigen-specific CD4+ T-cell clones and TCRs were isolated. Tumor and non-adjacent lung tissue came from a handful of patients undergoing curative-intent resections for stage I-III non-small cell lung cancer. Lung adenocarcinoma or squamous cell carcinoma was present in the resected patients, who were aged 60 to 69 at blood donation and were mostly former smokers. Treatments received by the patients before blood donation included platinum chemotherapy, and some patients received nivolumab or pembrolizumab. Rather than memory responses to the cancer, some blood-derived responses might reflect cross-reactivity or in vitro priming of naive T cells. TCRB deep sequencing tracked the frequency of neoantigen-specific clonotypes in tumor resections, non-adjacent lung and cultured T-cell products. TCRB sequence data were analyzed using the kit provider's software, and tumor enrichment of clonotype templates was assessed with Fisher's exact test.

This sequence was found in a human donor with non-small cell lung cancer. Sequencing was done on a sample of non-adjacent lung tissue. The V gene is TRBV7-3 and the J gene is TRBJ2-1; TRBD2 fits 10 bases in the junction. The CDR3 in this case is CASSLTGSSGGTRSYNEQFF. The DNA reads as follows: TGTGCCAGCAGTCTAACCGGATCTAGCGGGGGCACCCGCTCCTACAATGAGCAGTTCTTC.